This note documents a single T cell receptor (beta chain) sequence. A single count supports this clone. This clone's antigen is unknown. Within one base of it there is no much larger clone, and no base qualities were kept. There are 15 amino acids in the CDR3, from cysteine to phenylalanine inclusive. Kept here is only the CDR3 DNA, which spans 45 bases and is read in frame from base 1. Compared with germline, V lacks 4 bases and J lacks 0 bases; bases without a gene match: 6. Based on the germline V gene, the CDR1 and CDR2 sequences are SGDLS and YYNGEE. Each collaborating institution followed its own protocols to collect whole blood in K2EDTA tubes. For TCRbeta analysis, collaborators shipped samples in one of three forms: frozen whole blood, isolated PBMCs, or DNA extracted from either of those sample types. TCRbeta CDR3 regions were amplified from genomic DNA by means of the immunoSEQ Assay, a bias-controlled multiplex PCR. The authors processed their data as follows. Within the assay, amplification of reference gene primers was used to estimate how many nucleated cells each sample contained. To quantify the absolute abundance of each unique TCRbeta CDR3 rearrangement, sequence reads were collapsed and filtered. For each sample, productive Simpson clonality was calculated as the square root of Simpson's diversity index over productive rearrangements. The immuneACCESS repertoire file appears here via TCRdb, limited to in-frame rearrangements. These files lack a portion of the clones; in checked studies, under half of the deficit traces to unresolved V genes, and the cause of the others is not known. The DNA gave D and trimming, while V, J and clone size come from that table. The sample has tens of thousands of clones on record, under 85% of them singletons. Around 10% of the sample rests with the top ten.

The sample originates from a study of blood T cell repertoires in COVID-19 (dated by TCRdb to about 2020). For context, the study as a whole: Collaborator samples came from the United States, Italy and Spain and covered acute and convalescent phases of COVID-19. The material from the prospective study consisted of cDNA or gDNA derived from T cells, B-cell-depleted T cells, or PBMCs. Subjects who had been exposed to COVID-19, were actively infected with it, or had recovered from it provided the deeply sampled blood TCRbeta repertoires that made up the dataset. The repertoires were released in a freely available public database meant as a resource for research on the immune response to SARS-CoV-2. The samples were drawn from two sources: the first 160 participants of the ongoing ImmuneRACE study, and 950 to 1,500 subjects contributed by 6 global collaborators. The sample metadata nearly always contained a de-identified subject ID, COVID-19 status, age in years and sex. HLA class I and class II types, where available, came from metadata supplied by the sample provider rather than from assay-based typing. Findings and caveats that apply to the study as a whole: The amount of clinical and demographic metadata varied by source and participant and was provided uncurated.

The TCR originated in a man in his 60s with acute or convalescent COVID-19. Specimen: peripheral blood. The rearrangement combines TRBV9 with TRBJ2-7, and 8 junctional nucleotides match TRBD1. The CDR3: CASSLGQAPSYEQYF. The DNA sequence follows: TGTGCCAGCAGCCTGGGACAGGCGCCCTCCTACGAGCAGTACTTC.